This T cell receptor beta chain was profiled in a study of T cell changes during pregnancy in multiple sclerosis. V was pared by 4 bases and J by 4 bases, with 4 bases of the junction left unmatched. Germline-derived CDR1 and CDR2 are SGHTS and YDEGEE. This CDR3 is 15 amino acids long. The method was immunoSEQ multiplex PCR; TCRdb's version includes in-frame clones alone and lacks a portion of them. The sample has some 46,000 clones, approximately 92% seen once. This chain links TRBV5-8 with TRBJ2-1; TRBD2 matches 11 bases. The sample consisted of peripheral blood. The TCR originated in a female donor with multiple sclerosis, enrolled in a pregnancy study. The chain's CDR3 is CASSPGTSGYNEQFF. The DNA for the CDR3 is TGTGCCAGCAGCCCAGGGACTAGCGGATACAATGAGCAGTTCTTC.